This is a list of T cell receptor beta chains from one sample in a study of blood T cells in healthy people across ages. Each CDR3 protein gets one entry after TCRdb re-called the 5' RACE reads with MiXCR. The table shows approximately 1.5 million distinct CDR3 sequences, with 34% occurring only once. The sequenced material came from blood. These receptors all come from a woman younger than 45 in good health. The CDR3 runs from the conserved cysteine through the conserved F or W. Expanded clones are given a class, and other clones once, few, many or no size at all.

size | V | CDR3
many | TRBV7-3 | CASSQLASETQYF
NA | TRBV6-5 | CASSPRDPDSPLHF
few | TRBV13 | CASSPRSAGHLVGYTF
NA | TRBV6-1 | CASSALGTVTSYGYTF
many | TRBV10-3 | CAIRGAGGLNEQFF
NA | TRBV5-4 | CASSQLGNSPRHF
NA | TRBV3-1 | CASSQGVGPRQQYF
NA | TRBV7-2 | CASSLEGLPSPYEQYF
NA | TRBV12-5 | CASGSAGTSGYNEQFF
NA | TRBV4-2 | CASSQEGLGVYEQYF
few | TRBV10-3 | CAIGLAANYGYTF
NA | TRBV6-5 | CATMLRAGNEQFF
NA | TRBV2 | CAISSRFF
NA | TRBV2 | CAIHRGTSEQYF
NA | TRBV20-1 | CSADGPTGYEQYF
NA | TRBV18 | CASSPPGTGGNYGYTF
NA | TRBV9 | CASSVGGATQETQDF
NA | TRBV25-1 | CASGESISRGAGTGELFF
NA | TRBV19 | CASSRFRGTDTQYF
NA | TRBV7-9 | CAGSLSLGAGETQYF
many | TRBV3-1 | CASSQEGFTDTQYF
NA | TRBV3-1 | CASSQDGSGYSYEQYF
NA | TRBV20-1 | CSSPSGTGPNQPQHF
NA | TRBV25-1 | CASSASWFGTDTQYF
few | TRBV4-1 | CASSQASRADTEAFF
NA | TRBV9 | CASSDPGRGASYNEQFF
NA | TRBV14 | CASSPLTTRRGDTQYF
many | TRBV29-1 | CSVEQTGGSSYNEQFF
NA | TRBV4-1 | CASRSGTSVETQYF
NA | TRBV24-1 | CATSDTREGTDTQYF
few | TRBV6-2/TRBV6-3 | CASTPPGTSATQYF
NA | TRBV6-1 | CASRGIAGIQSYNEQFF
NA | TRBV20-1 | CSARLPFEGNTGELFF
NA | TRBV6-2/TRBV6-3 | CASSFHMRERGKDTQYF
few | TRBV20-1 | CSAPPGLAGQILAKNIQYF
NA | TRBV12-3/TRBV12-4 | CASRGHEQFF
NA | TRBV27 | CASSLGFGAKNIQYF
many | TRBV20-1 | CSALLAGGPNIQTDTQYF
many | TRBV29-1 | CSVGRGTSGGANEQFF
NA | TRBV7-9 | CASSFGDGGAGKDQPQHF
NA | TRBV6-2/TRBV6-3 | CASKRGRRDMQYF
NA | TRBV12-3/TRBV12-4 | CASSPLAGGPREQYF
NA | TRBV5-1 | CASSPRGGSYYGYTF
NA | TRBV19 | CASSQPRGVATDTQYF
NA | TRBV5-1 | CASSYRDGGGTEAFF
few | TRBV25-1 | CASSEWNSGANVLTF
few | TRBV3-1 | CASSQEPSRAYEQYF
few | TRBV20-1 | CSARRFMRQGVLETQYF
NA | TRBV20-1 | CSASGKTDTQYF
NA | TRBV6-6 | CASTKQGAGGYTF
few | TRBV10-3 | CAISERTSGKETQYF
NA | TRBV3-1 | CASSQDGAERGTDTQYF
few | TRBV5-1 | CASSLSGQGAKRPYEQYF
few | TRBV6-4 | CASISRGLAYEQYF